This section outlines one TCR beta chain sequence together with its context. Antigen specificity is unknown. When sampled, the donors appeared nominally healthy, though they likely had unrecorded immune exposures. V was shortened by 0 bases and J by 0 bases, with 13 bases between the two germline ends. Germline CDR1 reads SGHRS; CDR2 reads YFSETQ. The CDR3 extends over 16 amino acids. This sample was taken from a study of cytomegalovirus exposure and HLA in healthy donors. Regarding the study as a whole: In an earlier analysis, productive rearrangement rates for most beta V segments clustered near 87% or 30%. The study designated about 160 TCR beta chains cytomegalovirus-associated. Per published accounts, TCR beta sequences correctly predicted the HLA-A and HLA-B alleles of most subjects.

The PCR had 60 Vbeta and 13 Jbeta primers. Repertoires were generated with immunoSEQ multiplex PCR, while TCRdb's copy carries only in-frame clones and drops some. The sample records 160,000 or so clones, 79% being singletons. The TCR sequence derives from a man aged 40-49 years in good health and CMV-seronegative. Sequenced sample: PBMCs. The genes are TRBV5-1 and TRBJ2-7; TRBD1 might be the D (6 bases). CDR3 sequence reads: CASSLERTETSYEQYF. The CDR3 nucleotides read TGCGCCAGCAGCTTGGAAAGGACAGAGACCTCCTACGAGCAGTACTTC. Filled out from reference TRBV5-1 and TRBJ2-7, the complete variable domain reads KAGVTQTPRYLIKTRGQQVTLSCSPISGHRSVSWYQQTPGQGLQFLFEYFSETQRNKGNFPGRFSGRQFSNSRSEMNVSTLELGDSALYLCASSLERTETSYEQYFGPGTRLTVT.